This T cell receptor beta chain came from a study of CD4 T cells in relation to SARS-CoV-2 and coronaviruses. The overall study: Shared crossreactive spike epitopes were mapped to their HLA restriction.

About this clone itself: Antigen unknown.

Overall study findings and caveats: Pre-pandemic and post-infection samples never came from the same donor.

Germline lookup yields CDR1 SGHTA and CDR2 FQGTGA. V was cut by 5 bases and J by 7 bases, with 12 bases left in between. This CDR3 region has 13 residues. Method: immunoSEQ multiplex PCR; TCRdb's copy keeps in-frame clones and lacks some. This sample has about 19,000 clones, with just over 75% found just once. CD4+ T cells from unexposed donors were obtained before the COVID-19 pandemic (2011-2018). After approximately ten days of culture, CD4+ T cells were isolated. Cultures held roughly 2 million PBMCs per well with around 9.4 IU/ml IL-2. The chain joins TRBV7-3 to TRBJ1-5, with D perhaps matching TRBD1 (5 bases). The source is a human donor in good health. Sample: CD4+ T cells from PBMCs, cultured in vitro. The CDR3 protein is CASSPGRDQPQHF. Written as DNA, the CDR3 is TGTGCCAGCAGCCCCGGTCGGGACCAGCCCCAGCATTTT.